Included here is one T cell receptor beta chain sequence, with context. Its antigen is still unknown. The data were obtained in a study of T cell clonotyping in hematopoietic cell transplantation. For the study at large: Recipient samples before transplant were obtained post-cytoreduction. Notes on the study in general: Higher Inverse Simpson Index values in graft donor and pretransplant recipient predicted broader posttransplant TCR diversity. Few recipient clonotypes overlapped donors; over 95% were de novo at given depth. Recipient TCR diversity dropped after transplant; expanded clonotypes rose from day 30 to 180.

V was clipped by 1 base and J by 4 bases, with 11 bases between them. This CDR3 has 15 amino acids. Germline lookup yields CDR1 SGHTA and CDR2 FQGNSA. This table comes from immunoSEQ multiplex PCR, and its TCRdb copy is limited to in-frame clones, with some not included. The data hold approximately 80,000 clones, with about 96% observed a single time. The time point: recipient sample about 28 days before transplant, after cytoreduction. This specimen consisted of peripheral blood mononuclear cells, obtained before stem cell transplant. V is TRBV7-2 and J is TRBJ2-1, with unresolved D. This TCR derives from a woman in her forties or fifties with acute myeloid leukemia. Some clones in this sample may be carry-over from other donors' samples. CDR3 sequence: CASSLEVQMYNEQFF. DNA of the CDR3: TGTGCCAGCAGCTTAGAGGTTCAGATGTACAATGAGCAGTTCTTC.